The rows below give T cell receptor beta chains drawn from one sample of a study of T cell repertoires in cytomegalovirus infection. No antigen has been identified for these receptors. One entry per CDR3 protein results from TCRdb running MiXCR on the reads. The data contain roughly 310,000 distinct CDR3 sequences, about 29% of them singletons. The sample in question was cultured PBMCs, obtained from culture after CMV antigen stimulation. The receptors originated from a human donor in good health (CMV status not recorded). Some clones in this sample may be carry-over from other donors' samples. CDR3s include the opening cysteine and the closing phenylalanine or tryptophan. The D gene is left open where the match is weak. Not all rows give a size; the values are once, few, many and, for expanded clones, a class.

J gene	clone size	V gene	D gene	CDR3 DNA	CDR3 protein
TRBJ2-5	once	TRBV10-3	.	TGTGCCATCAGTGAACAGTACCAAGAGACCCAGTACTTC	CAISEQYQETQYF
TRBJ2-3	few	TRBV5-5	TRBD2	TGTGCCAGCAGGGGGGGACTAGCAGCAGATACGCAGTATTTT	CASRGGLAADTQYF
TRBJ2-1	.	TRBV3-1	TRBD2	TGTGCCAGCAGCCAAGGACTAGCGGGAGTGATTTCCTACAATGAGCAGTTCTTC	CASSQGLAGVISYNEQFF
TRBJ1-1	.	TRBV28	.	TGTGCCAGCCACCCACCGGAGGGAGTGAACACTGAAGCTTTCTTT	CASHPPEGVNTEAFF
TRBJ1-2	.	TRBV19	TRBD1	TGTGCCAGTAGTAGGTTCTCAGGGGGCACCAACTATGGCTACACCTTC	CASSRFSGGTNYGYTF
TRBJ2-7	.	TRBV7-9	TRBD2	TGTGCCAGCAGCTCGGGGGGAGGGGCACTTCGGCAGTACTTC	CASSSGGGALRQYF
TRBJ2-1	.	TRBV7-3	.	TGTGCCAGCAGCCCTGGGGGACCTATAGATGAGCAGTTCTTC	CASSPGGPIDEQFF
TRBJ2-7	.	TRBV11-2	.	TGTGACAGCAGTCCTGGACGGACCGGCGAGCAGTACTTC	CDSSPGRTGEQYF
TRBJ1-1	.	TRBV2	.	TGTGCCAGCAAAGGAATCAGGGCAGGGGAGGCTTTCTTT	CASKGIRAGEAFF
TRBJ2-5	.	TRBV7-7	TRBD2	TGTGCTAGCAGCGCAGGACTAGCGGGAGGTTATCAAGAGACCCAGTACTTC	CASSAGLAGGYQETQYF
TRBJ2-7	.	TRBV12-3/TRBV12-4	TRBD1	TGTGCCAGCAGTTCCGAGACAGGGGATTACGAGCAGTACTTC	CASSSETGDYEQYF
TRBJ2-3	.	TRBV12-3/TRBV12-4	.	TGTGCCAGCAGTTTATACAGCTCTGATACGCAGTATTTT	CASSLYSSDTQYF
TRBJ2-1	.	TRBV19	TRBD1	TGTGCCAGTAGTGGGACAGTCGCAACCTACAATGAGCAGTTCTTC	CASSGTVATYNEQFF
TRBJ1-2	few	TRBV6-1	TRBD1	TGTGCCAGCAGTGAAGGGACAGGATTTTTTGGCTACACCTTC	CASSEGTGFFGYTF
TRBJ1-4	.	TRBV7-8	TRBD1	TGTGCCAGCGGGACAGAAGTTGTAGGAGATGAAAAACTGTTTTTT	CASGTEVVGDEKLFF
TRBJ1-5	once	TRBV12-5	.	TGTGCTAGTGGTACCGCCGGGGGGGGACAGCCCCAGCATTTT	CASGTAGGGQPQHF
TRBJ2-1	.	TRBV19	TRBD1	TGTGCCAGTACCCCGGACAGGTACAATGAGCAGTTCTTC	CASTPDRYNEQFF
TRBJ2-3	few	TRBV5-4	TRBD2	TGTGCCAGCAGCCCGGGGACTAGCAAAGGCACAGATACGCAGTATTTT	CASSPGTSKGTDTQYF
TRBJ1-6	many	TRBV7-2	.	TGTGCCAGCAGTCTTAGGAGCGGGGGGGATTCACCCCTCCACTTT	CASSLRSGGDSPLHF
TRBJ1-5	.	TRBV12-3/TRBV12-4	.	TGTGCCAGCAGAACACAAGGGGATCAGCCCCAGCATTTT	CASRTQGDQPQHF
TRBJ1-5	many	TRBV20-1	TRBD1	TGCAGTGCTAGGCGCCGGACAGGTGTTAGCAATCAGCCCCAGCATTTT	CSARRRTGVSNQPQHF
TRBJ1-1	.	TRBV3-1	.	TGTGCCAGCAGCCCGCGGACAGCTGAAGCTTTCTTT	CASSPRTAEAFF
TRBJ2-1	few	TRBV28	TRBD2	TGTGCCAGCAGCCCCCCGGGACTAGCGAGGAACAATGAGCAGTTCTTC	CASSPPGLARNNEQFF
TRBJ2-3	.	TRBV5-6	.	TGTGCCAGCAGCCCCCGGACTGGCCCCCGAAGCACAGATACGCAGTATTTT	CASSPRTGPRSTDTQYF
TRBJ2-1	few	TRBV20-1	.	TGCAGTGTACCAAGACCAATCCGGGACATGGGGAATGAGCAGTTCTTC	CSVPRPIRDMGNEQFF
TRBJ1-1	.	TRBV19	.	TGTGCCACTCGAGGGCAGATGAACACTGAAGCTTTCTTT	CATRGQMNTEAFF
TRBJ2-7	.	TRBV15	.	TGTGCCACCAGCCCCCAGGGTAGCGGATACGAGCAGTACTTC	CATSPQGSGYEQYF
TRBJ2-1	.	TRBV7-9	.	TGTGCCACCGTGGGGGGCGCTGGGGACAATGAGCAGTTCTTC	CATVGGAGDNEQFF
TRBJ1-5	many	TRBV28	.	TGTGCCAGCAGTTTCCCTGCCGGGGGGCATAGCAATCAGCCCCAGCATTTT	CASSFPAGGHSNQPQHF
TRBJ1-1	.	TRBV7-9	.	TGTGCCAGCAGCCCAAGCCTGCCGGGGACAGAAGCTTTCTTT	CASSPSLPGTEAFF
TRBJ2-5	few	TRBV5-4	TRBD1	TGTGCCAGCAGCTTGGGGGGACAGTTTTTGGAGACCCAGTACTTC	CASSLGGQFLETQYF
TRBJ1-2	many	TRBV7-2	.	TGTGCCAGCAGCTTAGAGGGCGGCTATGGCTACACCTTC	CASSLEGGYGYTF
TRBJ2-7	.	TRBV5-1	TRBD2	TGCGCCAGCAGCCCGGGTCAAGAGGCTAGCGGCCGCATCGAGCAGTACTTC	CASSPGQEASGRIEQYF
TRBJ2-7	.	TRBV25-1	TRBD2	TGTGCCAGCAGTGAAACTCCCGGGACTAGCGGGAGGGCCTACGAGCAGTACTTC	CASSETPGTSGRAYEQYF
TRBJ2-1	few	TRBV28	.	TGTGCCAGCAGTTGGGACCCGAAGGGGGGCAATGAGCAGTTCTTC	CASSWDPKGGNEQFF
TRBJ1-1	.	TRBV11-2	.	TGTGCCAGCAGCTTAGATCCGAGTCCCTACACTGAAGCTTTCTTT	CASSLDPSPYTEAFF
TRBJ1-5	.	TRBV12-3/TRBV12-4	TRBD1	TGTGCCAGCAGTTTAAAAAAACAGGGGGTTCGCAATCAGCCCCAGCATTTT	CASSLKKQGVRNQPQHF
TRBJ1-1	few	TRBV4-1	.	TGCGCCAGCAGCCAACCACCGCGGAACACTGAAGCTTTCTTT	CASSQPPRNTEAFF
TRBJ2-7	.	TRBV7-8	.	TGTGCCAGCAGACCGACTAGTGGGGATCTTGGTGAGCAGTACTTC	CASRPTSGDLGEQYF
TRBJ1-3	.	TRBV6-6	.	TGTGCCAGCAGTAGGACACAATCCTCTGGAAACACCATATATTTT	CASSRTQSSGNTIYF
TRBJ1-5	many	TRBV7-8	.	TGTGCCAGCAGCTTAACGGCTGCAGGGTACGGTCAGCCCCAGCATTTT	CASSLTAAGYGQPQHF
TRBJ2-5	.	TRBV29-1	TRBD2	TGCAGCGTCTATCGGGGGGAGGCCGGAGAGACCCAGTACTTC	CSVYRGEAGETQYF
TRBJ2-3	.	TRBV5-4	.	TGTGCCAGCAGCTCTCCGGACGGTTCAGATACGCAGTATTTT	CASSSPDGSDTQYF
TRBJ1-5	.	TRBV4-1	.	TGCGCCAGCAGCCAACCCGCCCAGGGCAGAGGTGTCCCCCAGCATTTT	CASSQPAQGRGVPQHF
TRBJ1-4	many	TRBV7-2	TRBD1	TGTGCCAGCAGCCAGACAGGGGCGAATGAAAAACTGTTTTTT	CASSQTGANEKLFF
TRBJ1-5	.	TRBV5-4	.	TGTGCCAGCAACTTGACAGTAGTTAGCAATCAGCCCCAGCATTTT	CASNLTVVSNQPQHF
TRBJ1-1	.	TRBV12-3/TRBV12-4	.	TGTGCCAGCAGTTTAGCGGTGACAGCGAACACTGAAGCTTTCTTT	CASSLAVTANTEAFF